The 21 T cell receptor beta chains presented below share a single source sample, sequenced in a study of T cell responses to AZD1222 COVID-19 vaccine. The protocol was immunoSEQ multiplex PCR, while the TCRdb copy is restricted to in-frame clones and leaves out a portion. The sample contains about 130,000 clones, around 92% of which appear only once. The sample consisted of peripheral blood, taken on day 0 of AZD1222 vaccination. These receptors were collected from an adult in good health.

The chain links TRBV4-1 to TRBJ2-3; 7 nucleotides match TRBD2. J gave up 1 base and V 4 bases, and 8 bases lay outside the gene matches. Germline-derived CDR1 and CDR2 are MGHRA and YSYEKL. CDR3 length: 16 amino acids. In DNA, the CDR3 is TGCGCCAGCAGCCGAGAGGGCGGGGGTGGCACAGATACGCAGTATTTT. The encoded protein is CASSREGGGGTDTQYF.

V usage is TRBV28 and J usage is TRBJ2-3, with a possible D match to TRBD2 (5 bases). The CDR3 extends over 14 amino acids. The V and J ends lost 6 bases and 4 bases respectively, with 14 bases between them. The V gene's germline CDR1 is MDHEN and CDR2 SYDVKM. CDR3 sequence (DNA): TGTGCCAGCAGGTTCCAGGCGGGTCCAGATACGCAGTATTTT. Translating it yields CASRFQAGPDTQYF.

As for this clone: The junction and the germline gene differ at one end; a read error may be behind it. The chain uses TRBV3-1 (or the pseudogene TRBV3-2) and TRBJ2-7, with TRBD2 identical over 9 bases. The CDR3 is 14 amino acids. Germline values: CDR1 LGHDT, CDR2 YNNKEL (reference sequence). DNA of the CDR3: TGTGCCAGCGGACGCGGGGGGGTTTCGGACAGAATGCTCTTC. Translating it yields CASGRGGVSDRMLF.

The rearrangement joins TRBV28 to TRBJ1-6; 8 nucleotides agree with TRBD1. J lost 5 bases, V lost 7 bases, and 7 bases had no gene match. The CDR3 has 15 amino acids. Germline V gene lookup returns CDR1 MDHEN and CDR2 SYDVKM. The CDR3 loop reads CASIPGTGDNSPLHF. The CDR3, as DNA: TGTGCCAGCATCCCCGGGACAGGTGATAATTCACCCCTCCACTTT.

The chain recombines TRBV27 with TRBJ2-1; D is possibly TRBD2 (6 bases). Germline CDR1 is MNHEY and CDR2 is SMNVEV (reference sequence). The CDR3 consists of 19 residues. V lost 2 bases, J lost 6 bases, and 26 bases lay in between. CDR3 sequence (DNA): TGTGCCAGCAGTTTAGGGTGGGGGAGGAGCGATGTACGGGGCAATGAGCAGTTCTTC. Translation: CASSLGWGRSDVRGNEQFF.

DNA for the CDR3: TGTGCCAGCTCACGAGTTGGGGTTTTGGAGACCCAGTACTTC. This encodes CASSRVGVLETQYF. The rearrangement uses TRBV18 and TRBJ2-5, with D hard to call. CDR1 is KGHSH, CDR2 LQKENI, per germline. CDR3 length: 14 residues. With 4 bases removed from V and 5 bases from J, the gap between germline ends came to 14 bases. The full variable domain, rest sourced from reference TRBV18 and TRBJ2-5, is NAGVMQNPRHLVRRRGQEARLRCSPMKGHSHVYWYRQLPEEGLKFMVYLQKENIIDESGMPKERFSAEFPKEGPSILRIQQVVRGDSAAYFCASSRVGVLETQYFGPGTRLLVL.

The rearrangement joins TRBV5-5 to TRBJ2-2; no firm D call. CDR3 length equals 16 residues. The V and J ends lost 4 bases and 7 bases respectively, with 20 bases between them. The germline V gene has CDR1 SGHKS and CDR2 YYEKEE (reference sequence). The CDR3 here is CASSLSLTSLNGELFF. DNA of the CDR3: TGTGCCAGCAGCCTCTCTTTGACCAGTCTTAACGGGGAGCTGTTTTTT.

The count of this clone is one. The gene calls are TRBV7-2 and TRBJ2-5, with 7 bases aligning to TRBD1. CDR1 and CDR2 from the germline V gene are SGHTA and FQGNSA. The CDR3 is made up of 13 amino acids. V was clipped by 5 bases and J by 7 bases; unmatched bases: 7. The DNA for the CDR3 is TGTGCCAGCAGCCCAAGACAGGGCGGGACCCAGTACTTC. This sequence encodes CASSPRQGGTQYF.

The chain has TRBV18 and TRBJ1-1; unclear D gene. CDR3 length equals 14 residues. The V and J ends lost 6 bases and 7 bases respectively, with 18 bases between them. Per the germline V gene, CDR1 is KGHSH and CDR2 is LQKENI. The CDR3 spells CASSDQKTPREAFF. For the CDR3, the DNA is TGTGCCAGCTCCGATCAGAAAACTCCCCGTGAAGCTTTCTTT.

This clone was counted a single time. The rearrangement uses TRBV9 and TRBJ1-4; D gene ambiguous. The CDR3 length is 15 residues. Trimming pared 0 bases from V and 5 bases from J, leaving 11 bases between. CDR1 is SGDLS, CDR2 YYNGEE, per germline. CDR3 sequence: CASSVGPEWNEKLFF. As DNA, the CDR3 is TGTGCCAGCAGCGTAGGTCCTGAATGGAATGAAAAACTGTTTTTT.

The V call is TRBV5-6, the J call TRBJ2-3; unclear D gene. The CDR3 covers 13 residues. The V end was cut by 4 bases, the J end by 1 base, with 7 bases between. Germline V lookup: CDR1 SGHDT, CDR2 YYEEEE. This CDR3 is CASSRTRTDTQYF. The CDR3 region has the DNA TGTGCCAGCAGCCGTACCCGCACAGATACGCAGTATTTT.

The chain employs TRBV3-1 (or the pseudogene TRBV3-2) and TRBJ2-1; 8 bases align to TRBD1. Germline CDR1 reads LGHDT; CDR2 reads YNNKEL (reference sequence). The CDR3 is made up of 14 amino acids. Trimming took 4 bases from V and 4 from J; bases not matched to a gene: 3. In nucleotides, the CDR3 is TGTGCCAGCAGCCGACAGGGGAATTACAATGAGCAGTTCTTC. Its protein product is CASSRQGNYNEQFF.

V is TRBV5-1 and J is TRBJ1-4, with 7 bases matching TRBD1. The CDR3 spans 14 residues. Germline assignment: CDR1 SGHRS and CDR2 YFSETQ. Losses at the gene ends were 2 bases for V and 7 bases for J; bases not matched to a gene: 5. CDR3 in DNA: TGCGCCAGCAGCTTTGGACAGGTTACTGAAAAACTGTTTTTT. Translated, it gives CASSFGQVTEKLFF.

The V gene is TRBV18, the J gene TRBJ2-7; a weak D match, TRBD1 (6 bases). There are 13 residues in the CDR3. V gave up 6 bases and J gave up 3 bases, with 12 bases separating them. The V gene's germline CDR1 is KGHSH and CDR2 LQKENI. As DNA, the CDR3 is TGTGCCAGCTCTCCGGGACAAAACTACGAGCAGTACTTC. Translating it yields CASSPGQNYEQYF.

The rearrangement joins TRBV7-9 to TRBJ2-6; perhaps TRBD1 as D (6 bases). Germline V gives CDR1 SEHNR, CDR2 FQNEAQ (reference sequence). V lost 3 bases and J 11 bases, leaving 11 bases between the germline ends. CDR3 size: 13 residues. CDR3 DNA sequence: TGTGCCAGCAGCTTTTGGACAGTAGACGTCCTGACTTTC. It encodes CASSFWTVDVLTF.

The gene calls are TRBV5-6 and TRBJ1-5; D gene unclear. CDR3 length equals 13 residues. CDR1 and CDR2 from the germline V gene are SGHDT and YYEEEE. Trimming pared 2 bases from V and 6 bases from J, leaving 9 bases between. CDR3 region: CASSLVPGQPQHF. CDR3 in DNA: TGTGCCAGCAGCTTAGTCCCCGGTCAGCCCCAGCATTTT.

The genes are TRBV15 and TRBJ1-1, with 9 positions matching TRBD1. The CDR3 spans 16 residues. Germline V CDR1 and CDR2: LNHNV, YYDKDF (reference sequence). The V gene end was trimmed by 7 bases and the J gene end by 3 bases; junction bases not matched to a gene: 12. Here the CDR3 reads CATKRWRDRADTEAFF. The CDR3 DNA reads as TGTGCCACCAAGCGGTGGCGGGACAGGGCGGACACTGAAGCTTTCTTT.

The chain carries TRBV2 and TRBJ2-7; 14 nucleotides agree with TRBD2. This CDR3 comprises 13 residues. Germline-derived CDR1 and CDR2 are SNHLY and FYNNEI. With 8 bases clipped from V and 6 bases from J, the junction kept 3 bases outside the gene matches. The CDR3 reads CASGTSGSGEQYF. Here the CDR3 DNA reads TGTGCCAGCGGGACTAGCGGGAGTGGCGAGCAGTACTTC.

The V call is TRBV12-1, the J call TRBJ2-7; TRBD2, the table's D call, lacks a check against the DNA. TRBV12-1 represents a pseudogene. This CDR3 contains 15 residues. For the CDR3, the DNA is TGTGCCAGCAGTGAGTCGGGATTCCCAGCCAACGAGCAGTACTTC. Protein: CASSESGFPANEQYF.

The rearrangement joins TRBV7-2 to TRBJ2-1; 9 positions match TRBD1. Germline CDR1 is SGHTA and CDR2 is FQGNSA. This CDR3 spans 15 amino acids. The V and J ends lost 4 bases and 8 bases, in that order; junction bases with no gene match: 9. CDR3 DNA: TGTGCCAGCAGCTCGCCGGGACAGGGCTCCCATGAGCAGTTCTTC. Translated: CASSSPGQGSHEQFF.

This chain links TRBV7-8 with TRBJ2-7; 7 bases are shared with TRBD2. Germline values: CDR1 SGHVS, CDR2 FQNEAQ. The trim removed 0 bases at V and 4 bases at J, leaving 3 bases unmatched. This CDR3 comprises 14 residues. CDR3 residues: CASSLAGGMYEQYF. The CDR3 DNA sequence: TGTGCCAGCAGCTTAGCGGGGGGGATGTACGAGCAGTACTTC.